The 18 T cell receptor beta chains below were found in one sample sequenced in a study of human thymus T cells (dated by TCRdb to 2018 to 2020). Library preparation used the immunoSEQ multiplex PCR assay. TCRdb carries this immuneACCESS record with in-frame sequences only. Its versions omit some clonotypes, under half of them owing to an unresolved V gene in the studies checked, with the rest unexplained. The sample has 35,000 to 45,000 clones on record, around 94% of them singletons. Of the sample, more than 0.1% falls within the top ten clones. Material: blood. The receptors shown here come from a boy younger than two with a congenital heart defect but otherwise immunologically healthy.

The rearrangement links TRBV6-7 to TRBJ2-3; 11 bases match TRBD2. TRBV6-7 is given ORF status, its function remaining uncertain. Losses at the gene ends were 7 bases for V and 4 bases for J; bases not matched to a gene: 4. The CDR3 covers 14 residues. The CDR3 DNA is TGTGCCAGCATTTTAGCGGGGGGGCCAGATACGCAGTATTTT. It specifies CASILAGGPDTQYF.

CDR3 residues: CASSWGGTGHEQYF. In nucleotides, the CDR3 is TGTGCCAGCAGTTGGGGTGGGACAGGGCACGAGCAGTACTTC. The chain recombines TRBV27 with TRBJ2-7; 9 bases agree with TRBD1. Germline V gene lookup returns CDR1 MNHEY and CDR2 SMNVEV (reference sequence). The CDR3 extends over 14 amino acids. Trimming cost V 4 bases and J 5 bases; bases outside gene matches: 6.

The sample holds one count of this clone. The chain recombines TRBV7-2 with TRBJ2-7; TRBD2 matches at 11 bases. CDR1 is SGHTA, CDR2 FQGNSA, per germline. V shed 5 bases and J 2 bases; nucleotides not matched to a gene: 5. CDR3 length: 15 amino acids. CDR3 bases: TGTGCCAGCAGCGGATTAGCGGGGGGGCCCTACGAGCAGTACTTC. This codes for CASSGLAGGPYEQYF. Full variable domain (missing parts from reference TRBV7-2 and TRBJ2-7): GAGVSQSPSNKVTEKGKDVELRCDPISGHTALYWYRQSLGQGLEFLIYFQGNSAPDKSGLPSDRFSAERTGGSVSTLTIQRTQQEDSAVYLCASSGLAGGPYEQYFGPGTRLTVT.

The rearrangement uses TRBV19 and TRBJ2-5; D assignment may be TRBD1 or TRBD2 (6 bases each). Trimming removed 5 bases from V and 4 bases from J, with 11 bases in between. Per the germline V gene, CDR1 is LNHDA and CDR2 is SQIVND (reference sequence). The CDR3 has 13 residues. The CDR3 coding sequence is TGTGCCAGTAGTGGGAAGGGGGGAGAGACCCAGTACTTC. Translated, it gives CASSGKGGETQYF.

The chain couples TRBV6-5 to TRBJ2-1; the match to TRBD2 covers 9 bases. The CDR3 sequence is 15 residues long. The junction had 9 bases not matched to a gene; V was cut back by 8 bases and J by 4 bases. The germline gives CDR1 MNHEY, CDR2 SVGAGI. Written as DNA, the CDR3 is TGTGCCAGCTCTAGGGCGGGGGGGCAGTACAATGAGCAGTTCTTC. Residues: CASSRAGGQYNEQFF.

V gene TRBV30 combines with J gene TRBJ2-3; D is unclear. The CDR3 consists of 13 residues. V lost 3 bases to trimming and J lost 6 bases, with 13 bases between them. The V gene's germline CDR1 is GTSNPN and CDR2 SVGIG (reference sequence). The CDR3 DNA sequence: TGTGCCTGGAGCGGTGCCCTCGCGGATACGCAGTATTTT. Its translation is CAWSGALADTQYF.

The chain joins TRBV7-2 to TRBJ2-3; 7 nucleotides align to TRBD2. Germline V gene sequence: CDR1 SGHTA, CDR2 FQGNSA. The V segment lost 1 base and the J segment 4 bases; nucleotides outside the gene matches: 5. This CDR3 has 15 amino acids. CDR3 in DNA: TGTGCCAGCAGCTTAGGGGGGAGCGGGGCAGATACGCAGTATTTT. It codes for CASSLGGSGADTQYF. Combining the CDR3 with reference TRBV7-2 and TRBJ2-3 gives the whole variable domain GAGVSQSPSNKVTEKGKDVELRCDPISGHTALYWYRQSLGQGLEFLIYFQGNSAPDKSGLPSDRFSAERTGGSVSTLTIQRTQQEDSAVYLCASSLGGSGADTQYFGPGTRLTVL.

This clone was counted a few times. The rearrangement uses TRBV10-3 and TRBJ1-6, with D possibly being TRBD1 (6 bases). Trimming removed 7 bases from V and 8 bases from J, with 12 bases in between. This CDR3 is built from 13 residues. Germline CDR1 is ENHRY and CDR2 is SYGVKD. CDR3 DNA: TGTGCCATCACCCCCGCAGGGGATTCACCCCTCCACTTT. This sequence encodes CAITPAGDSPLHF.

The count of this clone is one. The chain couples TRBV4-3 to TRBJ1-1, with a possible D match to TRBD1 (6 bases). The germline gives CDR1 LGHNA, CDR2 YSLEER. The V and J ends lost 4 bases and 7 bases respectively, with 19 bases between them. The CDR3 consists of 15 residues. CDR3 amino acids: CASSPLTVGTSEAFF. The CDR3 region has the DNA TGCGCCAGCAGCCCTCTTACAGTGGGGACAAGTGAAGCTTTCTTT.

The gene calls are TRBV9 and TRBJ2-3, with a tentative D call TRBD1 (5 bases). Trimming removed 4 bases at V and 5 bases at J, with 14 bases between. The germline CDR1 and CDR2 sequences are SGDLS and YYNGEE. The CDR3 has 14 amino acids. CDR3 amino acids: CASSPPSREDTQYF. DNA for the CDR3: TGTGCCAGCAGCCCCCCCTCCAGGGAAGATACGCAGTATTTT.

The chain carries TRBV28 and TRBJ2-3; TRBD2 might be the D (6 bases). CDR3 length: 14 residues. Germline loops: CDR1 MDHEN, CDR2 SYDVKM. V gave up 6 bases and J gave up 3 bases, with 13 bases separating them. The CDR3 reads CASSPLRETDTQYF. The CDR3 DNA is TGTGCCAGCAGCCCCCTTCGGGAGACAGATACGCAGTATTTT.

The chain carries TRBV4-1 and TRBJ2-1; 10 bases are a match to TRBD2. Germline assignment: CDR1 MGHRA and CDR2 YSYEKL. Trimming cost V 3 bases and J 12 bases; bases outside gene matches: 2. This CDR3 contains 12 residues. This chain's CDR3 is CASSQSGGVQFF. In DNA form, the CDR3 reads TGCGCCAGCAGCCAGAGCGGGGGGGTGCAGTTCTTC.

The chain couples TRBV11-2 to TRBJ1-1; D remains unclear. This CDR3 has 14 residues. Between the trimmed V and J ends, which lost 1 base and 0 bases, there was a span of 6 bases. From germline, CDR1 is SGHAT and CDR2 FQNNGV. The CDR3 DNA reads TGTGCCAGCAGCTTAGGACGTTTGAACACTGAAGCTTTCTTT. It codes for CASSLGRLNTEAFF.

In this sample, this clone turned up a few times. The chain joins TRBV7-9 to TRBJ1-2; D is unresolved. The CDR3 totals 10 residues. V was trimmed by 1 base and J by 8 bases, leaving 2 bases between them. Germline CDR1 and CDR2: SEHNR and FQNEAQ (reference sequence). The CDR3 sequence: CASSLGGYTF. DNA for the CDR3: TGTGCCAGCAGCTTAGGCGGCTACACCTTC.

The gene calls are TRBV4-3 and TRBJ2-3; D ambiguous. Germline V gene sequence: CDR1 LGHNA, CDR2 YSLEER. The V end lost 0 bases, the J end lost 10 bases, and 11 bases lay between the germline ends. CDR3 size: 13 residues. The CDR3 region is CASSQDYRLSQYF. CDR3 bases: TGCGCCAGCAGCCAAGATTACCGCCTTTCGCAGTATTTT.

V gene TRBV9 combines with J gene TRBJ2-3, with 7 bases identical to TRBD2. CDR3 length equals 17 residues. J gave up 3 bases and V 4 bases, and 14 bases lay outside the gene matches. Germline CDR1 and CDR2: SGDLS and YYNGEE. CDR3 DNA: TGTGCCAGCAGCCCCCACCAGGGCGGGGGAAGTACAGATACGCAGTATTTT. It is translated as CASSPHQGGGSTDTQYF.

CDR3 bases: TGTGCCAGCTCACCACGACAGGGGTCCGGGAACACTGAAGCTTTCTTT. It translates to CASSPRQGSGNTEAFF. V usage is TRBV18 and J usage is TRBJ1-1; 8 bases agree with TRBD1. In germline, CDR1 is KGHSH, CDR2 LQKENI. Trimming removed 1 base from V and 1 base from J; junction bases left unmatched: 5. The CDR3 consists of 16 residues.

V and J are TRBV7-2 and TRBJ2-3; 9 bases map to TRBD2. The CDR3 is 15 residues long. Germline lookup yields CDR1 SGHTA and CDR2 FQGNSA. V shed 1 base and J 6 bases; nucleotides not matched to a gene: 5. This CDR3 is CASSLGGGASDTQYF. The CDR3 DNA is TGTGCCAGCAGCTTAGGCGGGGGGGCCTCGGATACGCAGTATTTT. The full variable domain, in which reference TRBV7-2 and TRBJ2-3 provide the parts outside the CDR3, is GAGVSQSPSNKVTEKGKDVELRCDPISGHTALYWYRQSLGQGLEFLIYFQGNSAPDKSGLPSDRFSAERTGGSVSTLTIQRTQQEDSAVYLCASSLGGGASDTQYFGPGTRLTVL.